Shown below are 16 T cell receptor beta chains from a single sample sequenced in a study of T cells after yellow fever vaccination. TCRdb re-called the 5' RACE reads through MiXCR, storing one row per CDR3 protein. This table holds hundreds of thousands of distinct CDR3 sequences, roughly 14% found once. This material consisted of PBMCs, taken on the day of the yellow fever booster vaccination. These receptors all come from a young man who received the YFV17D yellow fever vaccine.

This clonotype was seen only a few times. The chain recombines TRBV15 with TRBJ2-7; TRBD2 might be the D (6 bases). Germline loops: CDR1 LNHNV, CDR2 YYDKDF (reference sequence). The CDR3 is made up of 12 amino acids. V was trimmed by 1 base and J by 12 bases, leaving 13 bases between them. The CDR3 loop is CATSRANGSPYF. The CDR3 bases are TGTGCCACCAGCAGAGCGAACGGGAGCCCGTACTTC.

The J gene is TRBJ2-7, the V gene TRBV24-1, with D unresolved. The CDR3 loop spans 11 amino acids. The V end was cut by 3 bases, the J end by 8 bases, with 7 bases between. The germline V gene has CDR1 KGHDR and CDR2 SFDVKD. The CDR3 DNA follows: TGTGCCACCAGTGATCACCTTCAGCAGTACTTC. This encodes CATSDHLQQYF.

In DNA form, the CDR3 reads TGTGCCACCAGCATGGGACTAGCGGACACAGATACGCAGTATTTT. It is translated as CATSMGLADTDTQYF. The chain employs TRBV15 and TRBJ2-3, with 11 bases matching TRBD2. This CDR3 is 15 amino acids long. Germline V gives CDR1 LNHNV, CDR2 YYDKDF (reference sequence). V lost 4 bases, J lost 2 bases, and 2 bases stayed unmatched. Complete variable domain (other parts from reference TRBV15 and TRBJ2-3): DAMVIQNPRYQVTQFGKPVTLSCSQTLNHNVMYWYQQKSSQAPKLLFHYYDKDFNNEADTPDNFQSRRPNTSFCFLDIRSPGLGDTAMYLCATSMGLADTDTQYFGPGTRLTVL.

This chain links TRBV5-6 with TRBJ2-5; possible D gene TRBD1, 6 bases. The germline gives CDR1 SGHDT, CDR2 YYEEEE. The V and J ends lost 3 bases and 4 bases respectively, with 10 bases between them. The CDR3 extends over 13 amino acids. As DNA, the CDR3 is TGTGCCAGCAGCTGGCAGGGGACAGAGACCCAGTACTTC. Translating it yields CASSWQGTETQYF.

This clonotype was seen ten or more times. The chain combines TRBV20-1 with TRBJ2-5; D gene uncertain. V was trimmed by 0 bases and J by 4 bases, leaving 9 bases between them. Germline loops: CDR1 DFQATT, CDR2 SNEGSKA (reference sequence). This CDR3 is built from 13 residues. In nucleotides, the CDR3 is TGCAGTGCTAGAGATGGACCTATAGAGACCCAGTACTTC. Residues: CSARDGPIETQYF.

The chain is built from TRBV7-3 and TRBJ1-1; D might be TRBD1 (5 bases). Trimming removed 5 bases at V and 4 bases at J, with 11 bases between. Germline assignment: CDR1 SGHTA and CDR2 FQGTGA. The CDR3 extends over 13 amino acids. CDR3 region: CASSPHRSTEAFF. The CDR3 nucleotides are TGTGCCAGCAGCCCACACAGGAGCACTGAAGCTTTCTTT. The full variable domain, completed using reference TRBV7-3 and TRBJ1-1, is GAGVSQTPSNKVTEKGKYVELRCDPISGHTALYWYRQSLGQGPEFLIYFQGTGAADDSGLPNDRFFAVRPEGSVSTLKIQRTERGDSAVYLCASSPHRSTEAFFGQGTRLTVV.

The chain couples TRBV12-3 or TRBV12-4 to TRBJ1-6; TRBD1 might be the D (6 bases). The CDR3 is 14 amino acids. Trimming cost V 6 bases and J 7 bases, with 13 bases left between them. This chain's CDR3 is CASRWTVGNSPLHF. DNA of the CDR3: TGTGCCAGCAGATGGACAGTCGGAAATTCACCCCTCCACTTT.

The chain is built from TRBV18 and TRBJ2-1; possible D gene TRBD2, 5 bases. The germline V gene has CDR1 KGHSH and CDR2 LQKENI. V shed 3 bases and J shed 2 bases, with 14 bases lying between them. The CDR3 runs to 16 residues. The CDR3 sequence is CASSPRGDYPYNEQFF. CDR3 coding DNA: TGTGCCAGCTCACCCCGAGGAGACTATCCCTACAATGAGCAGTTCTTC.

The rearrangement joins TRBV29-1 to TRBJ2-1; TRBD2 agrees at 8 bases. V lost 1 base, J lost 3 bases, and 2 bases stayed unmatched. This CDR3 comprises 14 residues. Germline V gene data show CDR1 as SQVTM and CDR2 as ANQGSEA. The CDR3 spells CSVEGSGGYNEQFF. The CDR3 DNA sequence: TGCAGCGTTGAAGGCAGCGGGGGCTACAATGAGCAGTTCTTC.

The genes are TRBV7-9 and TRBJ2-7; D not certain. V was trimmed by 5 bases and J by 6 bases, leaving 8 bases between them. Looked up from germline, CDR1 is SEHNR and CDR2 is FQNEAQ (reference sequence). This CDR3 spans 11 amino acids. CDR3 sequence (DNA): TGTGCCAGCAGCGAAATCCTCGAGCAGTACTTC. The encoded protein is CASSEILEQYF.

The DNA for the CDR3 is TGTGCCATCAGTGGGACAGGGTTTAGGACTGAAGCTTTCTTT. Its translation is CAISGTGFRTEAFF. The chain joins TRBV10-3 to TRBJ1-1, with TRBD1 identical over 8 bases. Germline CDR1 ENHRY, CDR2 SYGVKD. V was clipped by 4 bases and J by 5 bases; unmatched bases: 6. The CDR3 length is 14 residues.

V usage is TRBV18 and J usage is TRBJ2-3; 7 bases align to TRBD1. Germline assignment: CDR1 KGHSH and CDR2 LQKENI. The V segment lost 6 bases and the J segment 5 bases; nucleotides outside the gene matches: 14. CDR3 length equals 16 residues. The CDR3 sequence: CASSERQGSSLDTQYF. The CDR3 DNA is TGTGCCAGCTCGGAGAGACAGGGTTCATCCCTAGATACGCAGTATTTT.

This clonotype came up a few times. This sequence joins TRBV5-1 and TRBJ2-1; 8 bases align to TRBD2. V trimming: 4 bases; J trimming: 3 bases; junction bases outside the gene matches: 9. The CDR3 totals 16 residues. Germline V gives CDR1 SGHRS, CDR2 YFSETQ. CDR3 in amino acids: CASSPQGLAGYNEQFF. CDR3 DNA sequence: TGCGCCAGCAGCCCTCAAGGGCTAGCGGGCTACAATGAGCAGTTCTTC.

This clonotype was observed once. The rearrangement uses TRBV20-1 and TRBJ2-3; the D gene is possibly TRBD2 (5 bases). The CDR3 has 15 amino acids. Germline CDR1 DFQATT, CDR2 SNEGSKA (reference sequence). V dropped 1 base and J dropped 0 bases, with 11 bases sitting between them. The CDR3 DNA reads TGCAGTGCTAGAGCCGTAAGCGGAAGCACAGATACGCAGTATTTT. This translates into CSARAVSGSTDTQYF.

This clonotype was counted many times. The rearrangement joins TRBV20-1 to TRBJ2-7, with D possibly being TRBD2 (6 bases). In germline, CDR1 is DFQATT, CDR2 SNEGSKA (reference sequence). This CDR3 comprises 15 residues. Trimming removed 2 bases from V and 0 bases from J, with 14 bases in between. The CDR3 nucleotides are TGCAGTGCTAGAATCCGGGACTTAAGCTCCTACGAGCAGTACTTC. As protein: CSARIRDLSSYEQYF.

This clonotype was seen more than once but under ten times. The chain joins TRBV20-1 to TRBJ2-7, with 10 bases fitting TRBD2. Germline loops: CDR1 DFQATT, CDR2 SNEGSKA (reference sequence). The CDR3 runs 15 residues. Germline trimming cut 5 bases from V and 2 bases from J; bases unmatched to any gene: 9. The DNA of the CDR3 is TGCAGTGCTGGACCCGGGACTAGCGAGACCTACGAGCAGTACTTC. Residues: CSAGPGTSETYEQYF.